This T cell receptor (beta chain) was profiled in a study of cytomegalovirus exposure and HLA in healthy donors. Points from the study as a whole: Evidence from a later analysis indicated that most CMV-associated TCR beta chains looked HLA-restricted. Analysis performed later found 16,951 TCR beta sequences associated with HLA alleles at 0.05 false discovery rate. Immune exposure information comprised only CMV serostatus.

The study ran its PCR with 60 Vbeta and 13 Jbeta primers. TCRdb's table, derived via immunoSEQ multiplex PCR, lists solely in-frame clones and lacks some. The table has 200,000 or so clones, 80% to 85% seen once; the top ten hold around 0.25%. Of note for this clone: Antigen unknown.

Sequencing was carried out using PBMCs. The TCR comes from a boy between 10 and 17 years old in good health and CMV-seronegative.

The CDR3 is CASSEGLAGGYEQYF. The CDR3 DNA is TGTGCCAGCAGCGAGGGACTAGCGGGGGGCTACGAGCAGTACTTC. The V gene is TRBV9, the J gene TRBJ2-7; 15 nucleotides align to TRBD2. Germline V gives CDR1 SGDLS, CDR2 YYNGEE. CDR3 length: 15 amino acids. V was clipped by 3 bases and J by 3 bases; unmatched bases: 1.